This T cell receptor (beta chain) was sequenced during a study of T-cell reconstitution after alpha-beta-depleted transplantation in children. General study results and limits: Where some patients showed high TCRbeta diversity at day 60, it came from recipient T cells and thymic progenitors that had survived.

For this clonotype: The antigen is undetermined.

CDR3 length: 16 residues. Germline CDR1 and CDR2: SGHRS and YFSETQ. Trimming pared 2 bases from V and 3 bases from J, leaving 17 bases between. Unique molecular identifiers were incorporated when the TCRbeta library was constructed. One entry per CDR3 protein, called by TCRdb with MiXCR from the PCR reads. The sample shows some 460,000 distinct CDR3 sequences, roughly 15% of them seen only once. The chain links TRBV5-1 to TRBJ1-1; tentatively, D is TRBD1 (6 bases). The sequencing here drew on PBMCs, mostly from graft donor cells, taken 360 days after TCRalphabeta/CD19-depleted stem cell transplant. The sequence derives from a boy under three years old who had a stem cell transplant for Wiskott-Aldrich syndrome, so the T cells may come from the graft donor. CDR3 nucleotide sequence: TGCGCCAGCAGCTTAGAGCTGGGGGCGCGGGACACTGAAGCTTTCTTT. Amino acid sequence: CASSLELGARDTEAFF. Looking up the rest from reference TRBV5-1 and TRBJ1-1 gives the full variable domain: KAGVTQTPRYLIKTRGQQVTLSCSPISGHRSVSWYQQTPGQGLQFLFEYFSETQRNKGNFPGRFSGRQFSNSRSEMNVSTLELGDSALYLCASSLELGARDTEAFFGQGTRLTVV.